This T cell receptor beta chain is from a study of blood T cell repertoires in COVID-19. Assay used: immunoSEQ multiplex PCR; TCRdb lists only in-frame clones, some missing. The data contain some 16,000 clones, 89% of them singletons. A single count supports this clone. The CDR3 runs to 19 residues. V lost 7 bases to trimming and J lost 3 bases; unmatched junction nucleotides: 21. Germline CDR1 reads SGHTS; CDR2 reads YDEGEE. This rearrangement joins TRBV5-8 to TRBJ2-1; the match to TRBD2 covers 8 bases. The clonotype comes from a man aged 80 or over with acute or convalescent COVID-19. Sequences were obtained from peripheral blood. CDR3 amino acids: CASPLEAGVVFSGYNEQFF. CDR3 sequence (DNA): TGTGCCAGCCCCCTGGAAGCGGGAGTGGTTTTTTCGGGCTACAATGAGCAGTTCTTC.